These 21 T cell receptor beta chains share one sample of origin, sequenced in a study of neurological immune-mediated disorders. TCRdb recomputed calls from the 5' RACE reads with MiXCR, one row per CDR3 protein. The sample contains about 55,000 distinct CDR3 sequences, about 4% of which appear only once. The sample was PBMCs. These receptor sequences come from a man in his forties or fifties with multiple sclerosis.

This clonotype was counted many times. The chain is built from TRBV5-1 and TRBJ2-6, with D perhaps given as TRBD1 or TRBD2 (5 bases each). Trimming took off 0 bases at V and 0 bases at J, with 10 bases between the two ends. The germline V gene encodes CDR1 SGHRS and CDR2 YFSETQ. This CDR3 region has 17 residues. The CDR3 region is CASSLGGDSSGANVLTF. For the CDR3, the DNA is TGCGCCAGCAGCTTGGGAGGGGATAGCTCTGGGGCCAACGTCCTGACTTTC.

This clonotype was seen many times. The chain is built from TRBV12-3 or TRBV12-4 and TRBJ2-2; D may be TRBD1 or TRBD2 (7 bases each). The V end lost 6 bases, the J end lost 5 bases, and 25 bases lay between the germline ends. The CDR3 covers 18 residues. The chain's CDR3 is CASSPGTEPTSRTGELFF. The DNA of the CDR3 is TGTGCCAGCAGCCCCGGGACAGAACCGACTAGCAGAACCGGGGAGCTGTTTTTT.

This clonotype came up a few times. The chain links TRBV11-3 to TRBJ2-7; D is unclear. The CDR3 covers 13 residues. With 1 base removed from V and 4 bases from J, the gap between germline ends came to 8 bases. Germline V gene data show CDR1 as SGHNT and CDR2 as YENEEA. The CDR3 loop reads CASSLGESYEQYF. As DNA, the CDR3 is TGTGCCAGCAGCTTAGGCGAATCATACGAGCAGTACTTC.

Many counts were recorded for this clonotype. Germline is not matched at one junction end, which may reflect a read error. The chain employs TRBV29-1 and TRBJ2-5; 14 bases map to TRBD2. Germline CDR1 is SQVTM and CDR2 is ANQGSEA. The length of the CDR3 is 16 residues. CDR3 sequence: CSVEGLAGGPQETQYF. CDR3 DNA: TGCAGCGTGGAAGGACTAGCGGGGGGCCCACAAGAGACCCAGTACTTC.

This clonotype was observed at least ten times. This rearrangement joins TRBV5-1 to TRBJ2-7; TRBD1 is a possible D gene (6 bases). The CDR3 contains 16 residues. Per germline, CDR1 SGHRS and CDR2 YFSETQ. With 0 bases removed from V and 2 bases from J, the gap between germline ends came to 15 bases. Written as DNA, the CDR3 is TGCGCCAGCAGCTTGGATCGGCCAGGGACACCCTACGAGCAGTACTTC. Residues: CASSLDRPGTPYEQYF.

This clonotype was recorded a few times. The rearrangement links TRBV28 to TRBJ2-3; 11 nucleotides line up with TRBD2. Germline values: CDR1 MDHEN, CDR2 SYDVKM. The CDR3 is 14 amino acids. V dropped 6 bases and J dropped 5; count of bases not matched to a gene: 4. The DNA of the CDR3 is TGTGCCAGCAGACGTCTAGCGGGAGGAGATACGCAGTATTTT. Protein product: CASRRLAGGDTQYF.

On this clonotype itself: A clone one base away is much larger, so this may be a read error. The chain recombines TRBV28 with TRBJ2-5, with D uncertain. Germline assignment: CDR1 MDHEN and CDR2 SYDVKM. The V end lost 3 bases, the J end lost 2 bases, and 7 bases lay between the germline ends. The CDR3 length is 13 residues. CDR3 DNA: TGTGCCAGCAGTTTTGTGACTCAAGAGACCCAGTACTTC. This translates into CASSFVTQETQYF.

This clonotype was counted at least ten times. The V gene is TRBV5-1, the J gene TRBJ2-1; D ambiguous. Germline V gene sequence: CDR1 SGHRS, CDR2 YFSETQ. There are 13 residues in the CDR3. V lost 4 bases and J 2 bases, leaving 7 bases between the germline ends. The CDR3 is CASSTLPYNEQFF. CDR3 DNA sequence: TGCGCCAGCAGCACCCTGCCCTACAATGAGCAGTTCTTC.

As regards this clonotype: This could be a read error, since a much larger clone is one nucleotide away. The rearrangement links TRBV28 to TRBJ2-7; D gene ambiguous. The CDR3 extends over 11 amino acids. CDR1 MDHEN and CDR2 SYDVKM come from the germline V gene. V lost 8 bases, J lost 6 bases, and 11 bases lay in between. In nucleotides, the CDR3 is TGTGCCAGCGGGCGTTCTCGCGAGCAGTACTTC. It codes for CASGRSREQYF. The variable domain in full, completed from reference TRBV28 and TRBJ2-7, reads DVKVTQSSRYLVKRTGEKVFLECVQDMDHENMFWYRQDPGLGLRLIYFSYDVKMKEKGDIPEGYSVSREKKERFSLILESASTNQTSMYLCASGRSREQYFGPGTRLTVT.

This clonotype was counted a few times. The junction departs from the called germline gene at one end, perhaps through a read error. CDR3 region: CASSLTGNNQPQNF. CDR3 DNA sequence: TGTGCCAGCAGTTTGACAGGGAACAATCAGCCCCAGAATTTT. This chain joins TRBV6-5 and TRBJ1-5; 7 bases map to TRBD1. Germline CDR1 and CDR2: MNHEY and SVGAGI. This CDR3 is built from 14 residues.

This clonotype was seen at least ten times. The rearrangement joins TRBV27 to TRBJ1-1; D remains ambiguous. Trimming stripped 2 bases from V and 2 bases from J, with 18 bases between. The CDR3 sequence is 17 residues long. The germline V gene encodes CDR1 MNHEY and CDR2 SMNVEV (reference sequence). The CDR3: CASSLGPPGVKNTEAFF. The CDR3 coding sequence is TGTGCCAGCAGTTTAGGGCCGCCCGGGGTCAAAAACACTGAAGCTTTCTTT.

In its sample, this clonotype was seen many times. The CDR3 loop reads CASSYLRSHYEQYF. CDR3 nucleotide sequence: TGTGCCAGCAGTTACCTCAGGAGCCACTACGAGCAGTACTTC. This chain connects TRBV6-5 to TRBJ2-7; D is undetermined. The germline V and J ends were trimmed by 2 bases and 3 bases, with 11 bases remaining between them. Germline lookup yields CDR1 MNHEY and CDR2 SVGAGI. CDR3 length equals 14 residues.

This clonotype was counted a few times. Just one base apart from a much larger clone, this may be a read error. The V and J genes are TRBV25-1 and TRBJ2-5, with a tentative D call TRBD1 (6 bases). The germline V and J ends were trimmed by 0 bases and 5 bases, with 10 bases remaining between them. CDR1 and CDR2 (germline): MGHDK, SYGVNS. This CDR3 is built from 14 residues. CDR3 in DNA: TGTGCCAGCAGTGAATATGAAAGGGGGGAGACCCAGTACTTC. As protein: CASSEYERGETQYF.

This clonotype was seen repeatedly, ten times or more. The V call is TRBV29-1, the J call TRBJ2-1; TRBD1 aligns across 8 bases. CDR1 is SQVTM, CDR2 ANQGSEA, per germline. Trimming cost V 6 bases and J 3 bases; bases outside gene matches: 10. The CDR3 covers 15 residues. The CDR3 is CSVQPGQVHYNEQFF. DNA of the CDR3: TGCAGCGTACAACCGGGACAGGTCCACTACAATGAGCAGTTCTTC.

This clonotype was observed many times. At one boundary the junction diverges from the germline segment, which might be a read error. The chain couples TRBV6-2 or TRBV6-3 to TRBJ1-6; TRBD1 aligns across 9 bases. In germline, CDR1 is MNHEY, CDR2 SVGEGT. This CDR3 is 15 amino acids long. The chain's CDR3 is CASSSGQGNNSPLNF. The CDR3 DNA reads as TGTGCCAGCAGCTCGGGACAGGGTAATAATTCACCCCTCAACTTT.

This clonotype has ten or more counts. This chain uses TRBV10-3 with TRBJ2-1, with no clear D. From germline, CDR1 is ENHRY and CDR2 SYGVKD. Between the trimmed V and J ends, which lost 2 bases and 8 bases, there was a span of 4 bases. The CDR3 is 11 amino acids. The CDR3 DNA sequence: TGTGCCATCAGTGAGAGAGATGAGCAGTTCTTC. Translation: CAISERDEQFF.

In its sample, this clonotype was seen many times. The chain combines TRBV7-3 with TRBJ1-1, with 9 bases matching TRBD1. Germline V gives CDR1 SGHTA, CDR2 FQGTGA. V lost 1 base and J lost 8; bases outside the gene matches: 2. The CDR3 has 13 amino acids. CDR3 in amino acids: CASSLNRGREAFF. Here the CDR3 DNA reads TGTGCCAGCAGCTTAAACAGGGGGCGCGAAGCTTTCTTT.

This clonotype was detected ten times or more. The chain combines TRBV11-3 with TRBJ1-2; possible D gene TRBD1, 5 bases. Trimming shortened V by 3 bases and J by 2 bases, and 10 bases separated the two germline ends. The CDR3 has 14 amino acids. The germline CDR1 and CDR2 sequences are SGHNT and YENEEA. The CDR3 DNA reads as TGTGCCAGCAGCTTGGGACGGGGGAACTATGGCTACACCTTC. Translation gives CASSLGRGNYGYTF.

The chain links TRBV6-2 or TRBV6-3 to TRBJ2-7; D is unresolved. This CDR3 is 13 amino acids long. CDR1 is MNHEY and CDR2 is SVGEGT in the germline V gene. The V and J ends lost 6 bases and 3 bases respectively, with 12 bases between them. The CDR3 bases are TGTGCCAGCAGGAAACCGGCATTCTACGAGCAGTACTTC. This sequence encodes CASRKPAFYEQYF.

This chain connects TRBV7-2 to TRBJ2-7, with a possible D match to TRBD2 (5 bases). Germline V gives CDR1 SGHTA, CDR2 FQGNSA. The ends were cut back, 2 bases at V and 2 bases at J, with 10 bases in the middle. This CDR3 is 14 amino acids long. The CDR3 coding sequence is TGTGCCAGCAGCTTACGATCGGGGACCTACGAGCAGTACTTC. It codes for CASSLRSGTYEQYF.

This clonotype has more than one count but fewer than ten. A read error may be the cause here, since a much bigger clone is one base away. This chain connects TRBV5-1 to TRBJ2-1; the D is unclear. V lost 6 bases and J lost 5, with 9 bases in between. The CDR3 consists of 12 residues. Per germline, CDR1 SGHRS and CDR2 YFSETQ. This CDR3 is CASNQINNEQFF. The CDR3 nucleotides are TGCGCCAGCAACCAAATCAACAATGAGCAGTTCTTC. Using reference TRBV5-1 and TRBJ2-1 for the parts outside the CDR3, the full variable domain is KAGVTQTPRYLIKTRGQQVTLSCSPISGHRSVSWYQQTPGQGLQFLFEYFSETQRNKGNFPGRFSGRQFSNSRSEMNVSTLELGDSALYLCASNQINNEQFFGPGTRLTVL.